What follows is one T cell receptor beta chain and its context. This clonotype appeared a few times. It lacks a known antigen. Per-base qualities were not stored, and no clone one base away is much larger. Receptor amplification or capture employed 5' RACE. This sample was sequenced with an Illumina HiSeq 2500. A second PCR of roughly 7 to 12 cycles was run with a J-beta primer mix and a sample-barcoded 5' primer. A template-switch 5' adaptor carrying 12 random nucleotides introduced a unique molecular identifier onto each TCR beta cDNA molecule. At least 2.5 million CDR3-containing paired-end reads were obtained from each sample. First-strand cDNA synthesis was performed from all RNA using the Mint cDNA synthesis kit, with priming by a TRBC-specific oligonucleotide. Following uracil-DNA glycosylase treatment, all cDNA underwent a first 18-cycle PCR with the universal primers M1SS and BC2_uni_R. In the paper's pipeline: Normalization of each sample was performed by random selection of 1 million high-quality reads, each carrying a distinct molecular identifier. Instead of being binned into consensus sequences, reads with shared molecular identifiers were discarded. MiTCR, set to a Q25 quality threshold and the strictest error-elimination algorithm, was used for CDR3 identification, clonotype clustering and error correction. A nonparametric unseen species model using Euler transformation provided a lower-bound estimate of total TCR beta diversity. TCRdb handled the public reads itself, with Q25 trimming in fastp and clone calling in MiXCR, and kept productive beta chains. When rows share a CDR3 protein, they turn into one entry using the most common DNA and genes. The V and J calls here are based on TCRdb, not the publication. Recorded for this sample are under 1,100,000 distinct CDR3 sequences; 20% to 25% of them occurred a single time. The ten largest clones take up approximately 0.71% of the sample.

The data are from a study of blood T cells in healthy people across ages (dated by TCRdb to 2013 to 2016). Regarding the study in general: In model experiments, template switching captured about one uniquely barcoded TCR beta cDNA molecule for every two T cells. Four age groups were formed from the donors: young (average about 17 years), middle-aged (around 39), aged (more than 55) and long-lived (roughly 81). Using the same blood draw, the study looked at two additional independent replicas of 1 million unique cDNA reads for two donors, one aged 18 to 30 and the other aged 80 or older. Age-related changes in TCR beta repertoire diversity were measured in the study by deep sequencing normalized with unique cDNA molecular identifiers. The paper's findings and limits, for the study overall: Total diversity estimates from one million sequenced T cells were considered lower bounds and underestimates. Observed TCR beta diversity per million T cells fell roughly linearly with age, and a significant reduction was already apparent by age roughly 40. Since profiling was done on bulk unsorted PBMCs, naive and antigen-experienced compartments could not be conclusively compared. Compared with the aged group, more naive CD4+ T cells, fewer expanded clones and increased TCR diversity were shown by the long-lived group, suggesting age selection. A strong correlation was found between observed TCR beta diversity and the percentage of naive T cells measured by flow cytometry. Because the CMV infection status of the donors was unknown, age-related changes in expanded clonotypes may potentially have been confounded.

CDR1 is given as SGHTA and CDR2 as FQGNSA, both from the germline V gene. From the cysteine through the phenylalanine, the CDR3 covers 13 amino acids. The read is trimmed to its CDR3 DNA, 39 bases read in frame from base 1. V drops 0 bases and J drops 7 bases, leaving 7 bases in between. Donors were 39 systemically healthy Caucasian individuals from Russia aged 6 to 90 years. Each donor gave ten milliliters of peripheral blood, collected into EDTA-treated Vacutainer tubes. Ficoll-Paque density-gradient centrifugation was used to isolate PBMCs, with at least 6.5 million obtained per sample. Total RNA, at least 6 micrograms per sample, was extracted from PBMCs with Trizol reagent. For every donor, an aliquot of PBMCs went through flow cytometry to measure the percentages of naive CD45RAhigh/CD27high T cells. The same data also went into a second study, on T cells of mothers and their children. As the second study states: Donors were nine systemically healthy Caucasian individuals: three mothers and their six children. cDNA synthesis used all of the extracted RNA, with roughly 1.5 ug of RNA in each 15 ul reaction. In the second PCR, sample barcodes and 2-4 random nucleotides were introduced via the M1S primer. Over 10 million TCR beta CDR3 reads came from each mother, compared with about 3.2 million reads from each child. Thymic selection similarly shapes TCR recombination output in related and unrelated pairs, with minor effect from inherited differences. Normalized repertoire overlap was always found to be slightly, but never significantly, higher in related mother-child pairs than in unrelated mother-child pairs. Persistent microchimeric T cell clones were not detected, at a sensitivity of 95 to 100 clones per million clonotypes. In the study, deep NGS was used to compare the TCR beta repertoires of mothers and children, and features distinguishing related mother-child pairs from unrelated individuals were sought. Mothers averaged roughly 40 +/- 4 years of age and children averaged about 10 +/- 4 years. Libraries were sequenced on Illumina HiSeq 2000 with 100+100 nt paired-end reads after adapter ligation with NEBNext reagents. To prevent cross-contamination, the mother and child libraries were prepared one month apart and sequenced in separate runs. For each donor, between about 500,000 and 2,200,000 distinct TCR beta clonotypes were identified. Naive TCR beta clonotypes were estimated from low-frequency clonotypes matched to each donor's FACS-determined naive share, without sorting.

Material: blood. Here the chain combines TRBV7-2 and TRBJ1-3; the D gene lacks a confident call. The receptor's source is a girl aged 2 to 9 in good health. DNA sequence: TGTGCCAGCAGCTTAGCAGGGAGCAACACCATATATTTT. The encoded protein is CASSLAGSNTIYF.